These 10 T cell receptor beta chains share one sample of origin, sequenced in a study of cytomegalovirus exposure and HLA in healthy donors. This PCR relied on a set of 60 Vbeta primers and 13 Jbeta primers. Assay used: immunoSEQ multiplex PCR; TCRdb lists only in-frame clones, some missing. This table holds under 200,000 clones, around four fifths found once. The sample consisted of PBMCs. Receptor source: a male donor in good health and CMV-seropositive.

The chain couples TRBV11-2 to TRBJ1-1, with D maybe TRBD1 (5 bases). Germline V gives CDR1 SGHAT, CDR2 FQNNGV. This CDR3 comprises 14 residues. With 5 bases removed from V and 11 bases from J, the gap between germline ends came to 21 bases. CDR3 nucleotide sequence: TGTGCCAGCAGCGCGTTCAGGGCCCACAAAAGGGCTTTCTTT. Protein: CASSAFRAHKRAFF. Variable domain in full (rest from reference TRBV11-2 and TRBJ1-1): EAGVAQSPRYKIIEKRQSVAFWCNPISGHATLYWYQQILGQGPKLLIQFQNNGVVDDSQLPKDRFSAERLKGVDSTLKIQPAKLEDSAVYLCASSAFRAHKRAFFGQGTRLTVV.

The chain joins TRBV4-2 to TRBJ1-6; 10 nucleotides match TRBD1. This CDR3 has 14 residues. CDR1 and CDR2 (germline): LGHNA, YNFKEQ. Losses at the gene ends were 4 bases for V and 9 bases for J; bases not matched to a gene: 3. CDR3: CASSPGQGISPLHF. CDR3 nucleotide sequence: TGTGCCAGCAGCCCGGGACAGGGGATTTCACCCCTCCACTTT.

The chain has TRBV4-1 and TRBJ1-6, with 8 nucleotides matching TRBD1. CDR3 length: 18 residues. The V gene end was trimmed by 4 bases and the J gene end by 1 base; junction bases not matched to a gene: 9. Germline assignment: CDR1 MGHRA and CDR2 YSYEKL. CDR3 nucleotide sequence: TGCGCCAGCAGCCGCTCGGACCGGGACAGGTCCTATAATTCACCCCTCCACTTT. Protein product: CASSRSDRDRSYNSPLHF.

V gene TRBV27 combines with J gene TRBJ1-1; 7 bases fit TRBD1. CDR1 and CDR2 (germline): MNHEY, SMNVEV (reference sequence). Trimming removed 11 bases from V and 3 bases from J; junction bases left unmatched: 6. The CDR3 totals 12 residues. The CDR3: CAFRDRDTEAFF. DNA of the CDR3: TGTGCCTTTCGTGACAGGGACACTGAAGCTTTCTTT.

This chain uses TRBV7-9 with TRBJ1-2; D is perhaps TRBD1 (6 bases). With 5 bases removed from V and 4 bases from J, the gap between germline ends came to 14 bases. The CDR3 is 14 residues long. Germline V gene sequence: CDR1 SEHNR, CDR2 FQNEAQ (reference sequence). DNA of the CDR3: TGTGCCAGCAGCCTCCAGGGGAATGTCTATGGCTACACCTTC. Translating gives CASSLQGNVYGYTF.

The gene calls are TRBV19 and TRBJ2-1; D not resolved. CDR1 is LNHDA and CDR2 is SQIVND in the germline V gene (reference sequence). CDR3 length: 12 amino acids. Trimming cost V 2 bases and J 10 bases, with 9 bases left between them. The CDR3 spells CASSISEREQFF. For the CDR3, the DNA is TGTGCCAGTAGTATAAGCGAGAGGGAGCAGTTCTTC.

This chain connects TRBV18 to TRBJ2-2, with D possibly matching TRBD1 (5 bases). Germline CDR1 KGHSH, CDR2 LQKENI. The CDR3 length is 16 residues. Trimming cost V 6 bases and J 3 bases, with 17 bases left between them. The CDR3 reads CASSPRAGGYTGELFF. DNA for the CDR3: TGTGCCAGCTCCCCCAGGGCCGGTGGGTACACCGGGGAGCTGTTTTTT.

V gene TRBV5-8 combines with J gene TRBJ2-3; 11 nucleotides line up with TRBD2. Germline CDR1 reads SGHTS; CDR2 reads YDEGEE. The CDR3 length is 16 residues. V lost 4 bases, J lost 3 bases, and 7 bases stayed unmatched. In DNA, the CDR3 is TGTGCCAGCAGCCCAACTAGCGGGGGAGTGACAGATACGCAGTATTTT. Its translation: CASSPTSGGVTDTQYF. Combining the CDR3 with reference TRBV5-8 and TRBJ2-3 gives the whole variable domain EAGVTQSPTHLIKTRGQQATLRCSPISGHTSVYWYQQALGLGLQFLLWYDEGEERNRGNFPPRFSGRQFPNYSSELNVNALELEDSALYLCASSPTSGGVTDTQYFGPGTRLTVL.

The CDR3 nucleotides read TGTGCCAGCAGTGAGACAGGGAAGCGGACAGATACGCAGTATTTT. Its translation: CASSETGKRTDTQYF. V gene TRBV25-1 combines with J gene TRBJ2-3, with TRBD1 matching 7 bases. The V gene's germline CDR1 is MGHDK and CDR2 SYGVNS. This CDR3 has 15 residues. V was pared by 3 bases and J by 3 bases, with 6 bases of the junction left unmatched. Drawing the rest from reference TRBV25-1 and TRBJ2-3, the complete variable domain is EADIYQTPRYLVIGTGKKITLECSQTMGHDKMYWYQQDPGMELHLIHYSYGVNSTEKGDLSSESTVSRIRTEHFPLTLESARPSHTSQYLCASSETGKRTDTQYFGPGTRLTVL.

This chain connects TRBV7-8 to TRBJ1-1; a weak D match, TRBD1 (6 bases). Germline CDR1 and CDR2: SGHVS and FQNEAQ. This CDR3 comprises 14 residues. V shed 5 bases and J shed 10 bases, with 20 bases lying between them. The CDR3 region has the DNA TGTGCCAGCAGCCCAATGACAACAGGGCCCGGAGCTTTCTTT. It codes for CASSPMTTGPGAFF.